This T cell receptor (beta chain) derives from a study of CD8+ T cells in alopecia areata. Extraction and reverse transcription of RNA yielded cDNA as the sequencing template. The protocol was immunoSEQ multiplex PCR, while the TCRdb copy is restricted to in-frame clones and leaves out a portion. The sample holds approximately 98,000 clones, 58% seen once. CDR1 is SGHAT, CDR2 FQNNGV, per germline. CDR3 size: 16 residues. Trimming took off 6 bases at V and 2 bases at J, with 20 bases between the two ends. Sequencing was performed on NKG2D-low CD8+ T cells sorted from blood. The rearrangement joins TRBV11-2 to TRBJ2-7; no firm D call. The source is a human donor with alopecia areata. The CDR3 DNA reads TGTGCCAGCAGGCGAGTTCATTTTAGAGAAACCTACGAGCAGTACTTC. This codes for CASRRVHFRETYEQYF. The full variable domain, with the rest looked up from reference TRBV11-2 and TRBJ2-7, is EAGVAQSPRYKIIEKRQSVAFWCNPISGHATLYWYQQILGQGPKLLIQFQNNGVVDDSQLPKDRFSAERLKGVDSTLKIQPAKLEDSAVYLCASRRVHFRETYEQYFGPGTRLTVT.